Listed below are T cell receptor beta chains from one sample, sequenced in a study of T cells in Graves' hyperthyroidism and ophthalmopathy. TCRdb re-derived calls from the multiplex PCR reads in MiXCR, one entry per CDR3 protein. The repertoire holds some 560,000 distinct CDR3 sequences, with 14% as singletons. Sequencing input: blood. Source of these receptors: a middle-aged woman with Graves' hyperthyroidism. Each CDR3 is given without its conserved first and last residue. The order of the fields is CDR3 protein, clone size, J gene, D gene, V gene. D genes are given only for firm matches. Expanded clones are given a class, and other clones once, few, many or no size at all.

SARTGGRYNEQF,many,TRBJ2-1,TRBD2,TRBV20-1
ASSLSGGDYGYT,many,TRBJ1-2,TRBD1,TRBV28
ASSLDLSLAGVGEQF,many,TRBJ2-1,TRBD2,TRBV11-3
ASSGNRGVYEQY,many,TRBJ2-7,TRBD1,TRBV18
SVEFATGTGGSGYYEQY,many,TRBJ2-7,TRBD1,TRBV29-1
ATSSRSVKWGTDTQY,many,TRBJ2-3,NA,TRBV24-1
ASSPPGGAYNEQF,many,TRBJ2-1,TRBD1,TRBV28
ASSLSGRRAGEPQH,many,TRBJ1-5,NA,TRBV27
SARELAGVYEQY,few,TRBJ2-7,TRBD2,TRBV20-1
ASSLQGIENQETQY,NA,TRBJ2-5,NA,TRBV12-3/TRBV12-4
ASSSPPSSYEQY,many,TRBJ2-7,NA,TRBV28
SAQGLAGADTQY,NA,TRBJ2-3,TRBD2,TRBV20-1
SAKTGTGEYEQY,NA,TRBJ2-7,TRBD1,TRBV20-1
ASSLAPSESYEQY,few,TRBJ2-7,NA,TRBV7-6
ASSLLTSGALEQY,many,TRBJ2-7,TRBD2,TRBV11-2
ASSPKLAQGPNYGYT,NA,TRBJ1-2,NA,TRBV12-3/TRBV12-4
ASSGLRADTQY,many,TRBJ2-3,NA,TRBV12-3/TRBV12-4
SARSGTSGTDTQY,NA,TRBJ2-3,TRBD2,TRBV20-1
ASSLQSGVGEKLF,many,TRBJ1-4,NA,TRBV5-1
ASSYSRDSSYEQY,many,TRBJ2-7,TRBD1,TRBV28
SVKRETYNEQF,many,TRBJ2-1,TRBD2,TRBV29-1
ASSLSQSDTGELF,many,TRBJ2-2,NA,TRBV5-1
SATAGPPYEQY,many,TRBJ2-7,TRBD2,TRBV20-1
ASSYGQGRTYEQY,many,TRBJ2-7,TRBD1,TRBV6-5
ASSNSGGQGGELF,many,TRBJ2-2,TRBD1,TRBV7-2
AWSLTGRSGELF,many,TRBJ2-2,NA,TRBV30
ASSGLAGVYNEQF,NA,TRBJ2-1,TRBD2,TRBV12-3/TRBV12-4
ASSLALGGTGELF,once,TRBJ2-2,NA,TRBV5-1
AISEWSNEQF,many,TRBJ2-1,NA,TRBV10-3
SAEDKGKGYT,once,TRBJ1-2,NA,TRBV20-1
ASSIDEFATQY,many,TRBJ2-3,NA,TRBV5-8
ASSSSTNQRYEQF,many,TRBJ2-1,NA,TRBV7-9
ASSSTDRVGGYT,NA,TRBJ1-2,TRBD1,TRBV27
SASVASGRSEQF,NA,TRBJ2-1,TRBD2,TRBV20-1
ASATGNTEAF,many,TRBJ1-1,NA,TRBV6-1
ASTPLGGGTEAF,many,TRBJ1-1,NA,TRBV27
SASVDNEQF,NA,TRBJ2-1,NA,TRBV20-1
ASSFQPGLMNTEAF,once,TRBJ1-1,NA,TRBV7-9
ASSERQGTLGNEQF,few,TRBJ2-1,NA,TRBV25-1
ASSEAGGSSYNEQF,many,TRBJ2-1,TRBD2,TRBV2
ASSFAVAGARGLAETQY,NA,TRBJ2-5,TRBD2,TRBV5-1
ASRPRNREVHEQY,many,TRBJ2-7,TRBD2,TRBV6-1
ASTGQQETQY,many,TRBJ2-5,NA,TRBV11-2
ASSLDGQGDYGYT,many,TRBJ1-2,TRBD1,TRBV12-3/TRBV12-4
ASSFAGQSSYEQY,few,TRBJ2-7,NA,TRBV27
ASSDSGTSGLNEQF,NA,TRBJ2-1,TRBD2,TRBV6-4
ASSETTSSSYEQY,many,TRBJ2-7,NA,TRBV4-1
ASSLVSGSYNEQF,many,TRBJ2-1,NA,TRBV12-3/TRBV12-4
ASSQELAGRSYNEQF,few,TRBJ2-1,NA,TRBV14
ASRRGPGETQY,NA,TRBJ2-5,NA,TRBV2
ASSGGLAATNEKLF,NA,TRBJ1-4,NA,TRBV9
ASSSNQGKAF,many,TRBJ1-1,NA,TRBV7-8
SVRIAEAF,many,TRBJ1-1,NA,TRBV20-1
ASSPWHGGGEQF,many,TRBJ2-1,NA,TRBV3-1
SAPIGDSPTWEQF,NA,TRBJ2-1,TRBD1,TRBV20-1
SARPPLGLQETQY,NA,TRBJ2-5,NA,TRBV20-1
ASSEGPGFYNEQF,NA,TRBJ2-1,NA,TRBV2
ASSQPLAMTGELF,many,TRBJ2-2,NA,TRBV3-1
ASSPQRAANTEAF,many,TRBJ1-1,NA,TRBV18
ASSSKPGENTGELF,many,TRBJ2-2,NA,TRBV5-1